This T cell receptor (beta chain) emerged from a study of blood T cell repertoires in COVID-19. Turning to the study itself: Sources were T cells, B-cell-depleted T cells, or PBMCs; the material itself was cDNA or gDNA.

This CDR3 has 11 residues. Germline CDR1 and CDR2: DFQATT and SNEGSKA (reference sequence). Trimming took 5 bases from V and 6 from J, leaving 10 bases between them. The protocol was immunoSEQ multiplex PCR, while the TCRdb copy is restricted to in-frame clones and leaves out a portion. The table lists about 110,000 clones, 76% of them singletons. The sequencing input was peripheral blood. V and J are TRBV20-1 and TRBJ1-1, with D perhaps matching TRBD1 (5 bases). The TCR originated in a woman older than 75 with acute or convalescent COVID-19. The CDR3 region has the DNA TGCAGTGCTGGCGCAGGGTCTGAAGCTTTCTTT. This codes for CSAGAGSEAFF.